This T cell receptor (beta chain) was retrieved from a study of cytomegalovirus exposure and HLA in healthy donors. There are 15 residues in the CDR3. The germline V gene has CDR1 MNHNS and CDR2 SASEGT. Trimming took 2 bases from V and 5 from J, leaving 15 bases between them. PCR used 60 Vbeta primers and 13 Jbeta primers. Sequenced by immunoSEQ multiplex PCR; TCRdb stores in-frame clones only, minus some. Among more than 95,000 clones listed, roughly 79% were seen once. The chain uses TRBV6-1 and TRBJ1-1; D not resolved. The sequence derives from a man aged 55 to 69 in good health and CMV-seropositive. Sequencing was carried out using PBMCs. The CDR3: CASSETIVARTEAFF. The CDR3 DNA follows: TGTGCCAGCAGTGAAACCATAGTAGCACGAACTGAAGCTTTCTTT.